Below are 16 T cell receptor beta chains sequenced from a single sample in a study of Graves' ophthalmopathy and Graves' hyperthyroidism. The authors amplified TCR beta CDR3 regions, and they did so from RNA transcripts for repertoire sequencing. HTBI primers were employed in first-round RT-PCR, then a second-round multiplex PCR followed. Via MiXCR, TCRdb re-called the multiplex PCR reads, giving one row per CDR3 protein. Here the sample spans some 390,000 distinct CDR3 sequences, about a sixth being singletons. Material for sequencing was peripheral blood. The receptors shown here come from a woman aged 18-29 years with Graves' ophthalmopathy.

This clonotype was counted ten times or more. This rearrangement joins TRBV5-1 to TRBJ1-2; D gene unclear. Trimming left V 0 bases short and J 4 bases short, with 13 bases between. Germline V gene sequence: CDR1 SGHRS, CDR2 YFSETQ. The CDR3 consists of 15 residues. In DNA, the CDR3 is TGCGCCAGCAGCTTGGAGGGCCGGATTGGCTATGGCTACACCTTC. The encoded protein is CASSLEGRIGYGYTF. The variable domain in full, completed from reference TRBV5-1 and TRBJ1-2, reads KAGVTQTPRYLIKTRGQQVTLSCSPISGHRSVSWYQQTPGQGLQFLFEYFSETQRNKGNFPGRFSGRQFSNSRSEMNVSTLELGDSALYLCASSLEGRIGYGYTFGSGTRLTVV.

This clonotype was counted many times. J is TRBJ2-3 and V is TRBV6-2 or TRBV6-3; TRBD2 might be the D (5 bases). The germline CDR1 and CDR2 sequences are MNHEY and SVGEGT. The CDR3 sequence is 12 residues long. The V end was cut by 6 bases, the J end by 4 bases, with 8 bases between. CDR3 protein: CASSRTSDTQYF. CDR3 bases: TGTGCCAGCAGCCGGACTTCAGATACGCAGTATTTT.

This clonotype occurred a few times. The chain employs TRBV27 and TRBJ2-2, with D uncertain. V was trimmed by 2 bases and J by 2 bases, leaving 12 bases between them. Germline loops: CDR1 MNHEY, CDR2 SMNVEV (reference sequence). This CDR3 spans 16 amino acids. Here the CDR3 reads CASSLVRPDNTGELFF. The CDR3 DNA is TGTGCCAGCAGTTTAGTTCGACCCGATAACACCGGGGAGCTGTTTTTT.

This clonotype was counted ten times or more. The chain has TRBV3-1 and TRBJ1-1; 9 bases are shared with TRBD1. The CDR3 is 14 amino acids. Trimming removed 2 bases from V and 10 bases from J; junction bases left unmatched: 8. Germline-derived CDR1 and CDR2 are LGHDT and YNNKEL (reference sequence). Written as DNA, the CDR3 is TGTGCCAGCAGCCAACGTCGGGACAGGGCAGCAGCTTTCTTT. This translates into CASSQRRDRAAAFF.

This clonotype was recorded at least ten times. J is TRBJ1-1 and V is TRBV4-1, with TRBD1 as a possible D gene (5 bases). Germline loops: CDR1 MGHRA, CDR2 YSYEKL. The CDR3 consists of 15 residues. Trimming removed 2 bases at V and 4 bases at J, with 14 bases between. CDR3 in DNA: TGCGCCAGCAGCCAACAGGGTCGCGGGGCCACTGAAGCTTTCTTT. It is translated as CASSQQGRGATEAFF.

This clonotype turned up a few times. The genes are TRBV6-1 and TRBJ1-2; 12 bases match TRBD1. J was trimmed by 5 bases and V by 5 bases; bases with no gene match: 3. This CDR3 spans 14 amino acids. Germline values: CDR1 MNHNS, CDR2 SASEGT. CDR3 residues: CASSRDRGLYGYTF. The CDR3, as DNA: TGTGCCAGCAGTAGGGACAGGGGGCTATATGGCTACACCTTC.

This clonotype was detected only once. The chain is built from TRBV28 and TRBJ2-7, with 9 bases matching TRBD2. The CDR3 consists of 16 residues. With 8 bases clipped from V and 5 bases from J, the junction kept 16 bases outside the gene matches. The V gene's germline CDR1 is MDHEN and CDR2 SYDVKM. CDR3 DNA: TGTGCCAGCCGGAAGGCGGGAGGGATCCTGGGCGACGAGCAGTACTTC. This sequence encodes CASRKAGGILGDEQYF.

Many counts were recorded for this clonotype. One end of the junction varies from germline; a read error may be responsible. J is TRBJ1-5 and V is TRBV7-3, with 7 bases that match TRBD1. This CDR3 has 16 amino acids. Germline CDR1 is SGHTA and CDR2 is FQGTGA. The CDR3 region is CASSYKRQGSNQPQHF. The CDR3 coding sequence is TGTGCCAGCAGCTACAAGCGACAGGGAAGCAATCAGCCCCAGCATTTC.

This clonotype was picked up many times. The chain combines TRBV28 with TRBJ2-2, with D perhaps matching TRBD1 or TRBD2 (5 bases each). This CDR3 contains 12 residues. The germline V and J ends were trimmed by 6 bases and 6 bases, with 8 bases remaining between them. Germline V gene lookup returns CDR1 MDHEN and CDR2 SYDVKM. CDR3: CASSWGSGELFF. For the CDR3, the DNA is TGTGCCAGCAGCTGGGGGTCCGGGGAGCTGTTTTTT.

This clonotype was counted many times. The J gene is TRBJ1-2, the V gene TRBV28; possibly TRBD1 for D (6 bases). CDR3 size: 14 residues. Germline V gene data show CDR1 as MDHEN and CDR2 as SYDVKM. V lost 6 bases to trimming and J lost 8 bases, with 19 bases between them. The CDR3 DNA is TGTGCCAGCAGCCTACCGGGGGGGGCGCCGGGCTACACCTTC. As protein: CASSLPGGAPGYTF.

This clonotype occurred many times. This rearrangement joins TRBV15 to TRBJ1-1; D gene uncertain. The CDR3 sequence is 15 residues long. V was clipped by 5 bases and J by 1 base, with 14 bases between them. Germline CDR1 reads LNHNV; CDR2 reads YYDKDF (reference sequence). CDR3 loop: CATSASSLGNTEAFF. The CDR3 DNA reads TGTGCCACCAGCGCCTCCAGCCTGGGGAACACTGAAGCTTTCTTT.

This clonotype was detected ten times or more. The chain joins TRBV6-5 to TRBJ2-7, with 9 bases lining up with TRBD1. The V gene end was trimmed by 6 bases and the J gene end by 7 bases; junction bases not matched to a gene: 10. The CDR3 is 14 amino acids. Germline V gene data show CDR1 as MNHEY and CDR2 as SVGAGI. The CDR3 sequence: CASSYGQGRDEQYF. DNA of the CDR3: TGTGCCAGCAGCTATGGACAGGGGCGGGATGAGCAGTACTTC.

At least ten counts were recorded for this clonotype. The V gene is TRBV6-1, the J gene TRBJ2-4; perhaps TRBD2 as D (6 bases). Trimming cost V 7 bases and J 1 base, with 8 bases left between them. Germline assignment: CDR1 MNHNS and CDR2 SASEGT. The CDR3 contains 13 residues. As DNA, the CDR3 is TGTGCCAGCACCGGGAGTGCCAAAAACATTCAGTACTTC. The encoded protein is CASTGSAKNIQYF.

This clonotype was detected once. The chain couples TRBV5-1 to TRBJ1-2, with a tentative D call TRBD1 (5 bases). The CDR3 contains 14 residues. V gave up 0 bases and J gave up 4 bases, with 10 bases separating them. CDR1 and CDR2 from the germline V gene are SGHRS and YFSETQ. CDR3 sequence: CASSLDGGAYGYTF. CDR3 bases: TGCGCCAGCAGCTTGGATGGAGGGGCCTATGGCTACACCTTC.

The genes are TRBV6-2 or TRBV6-3 and TRBJ2-7; 16 nucleotides line up with TRBD2. The V and J ends lost 5 bases and 2 bases, in that order; junction bases with no gene match: 12. Looked up from germline, CDR1 is MNHEY and CDR2 is SVGEGT. The CDR3 length is 19 residues. CDR3 nucleotide sequence: TGTGCCAGCAGTCGAGATACGCGTGGGACTAGCGGGGGGGCCTACGAGCAGTACTTC. Its protein is CASSRDTRGTSGGAYEQYF.

Ten or more counts support this clonotype. The V gene is TRBV20-1, the J gene TRBJ2-5; TRBD2 matches 9 bases. The CDR3 extends over 15 amino acids. Unmatched junction bases numbered 7, after V lost 1 base and J lost 4 bases. CDR1 is DFQATT and CDR2 is SNEGSKA in the germline V gene (reference sequence). CDR3 bases: TGCAGTGCTAGAGCCCAAGCGGGAGGAGGAGAGACCCAGTACTTC. Its translation is CSARAQAGGGETQYF.